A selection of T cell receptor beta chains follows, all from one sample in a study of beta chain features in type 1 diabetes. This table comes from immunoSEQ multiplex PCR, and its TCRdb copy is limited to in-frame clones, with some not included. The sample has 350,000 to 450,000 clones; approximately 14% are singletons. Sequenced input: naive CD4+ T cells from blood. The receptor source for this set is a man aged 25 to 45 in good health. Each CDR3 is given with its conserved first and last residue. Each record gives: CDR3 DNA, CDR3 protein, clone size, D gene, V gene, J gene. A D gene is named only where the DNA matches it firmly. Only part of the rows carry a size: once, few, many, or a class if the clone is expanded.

CDR3 DNA: TGTGCCAGCACCCCTGTGCGGGGGCAAGAGACCCAGTACTTC
CDR3 protein: CASTPVRGQETQYF
clone size: few
D gene: TRBD2
V gene: TRBV6-5
J gene: TRBJ2-5

CDR3 DNA: TGTGCCAGCAGCCAAATGTCGGATGAAGCTTTCTTT
CDR3 protein: CASSQMSDEAFF
clone size: few
D gene: -
V gene: TRBV14
J gene: TRBJ1-1

CDR3 DNA: TGTGCCAGCAGCTTCTCCGGGACTAGCGGGGGCACAGATACGCAGTATTTT
CDR3 protein: CASSFSGTSGGTDTQYF
clone size: -
D gene: TRBD2
V gene: TRBV7-9
J gene: TRBJ2-3

CDR3 DNA: TGTGCCAGCAGCGTAGTTGGCGCGGACACAGATACGCAGTATTTT
CDR3 protein: CASSVVGADTDTQYF
clone size: few
D gene: -
V gene: TRBV9
J gene: TRBJ2-3

CDR3 DNA: TGTGCCATTTCAGGGGGCAATCAGCCCCAGCATTTT
CDR3 protein: CAISGGNQPQHF
clone size: -
D gene: -
V gene: TRBV10-3
J gene: TRBJ1-5

CDR3 DNA: TGTGCCAGCAGCTGGCAGACAGGGGCCAACACAGATACGCAGTATTTT
CDR3 protein: CASSWQTGANTDTQYF
clone size: -
D gene: TRBD1
V gene: TRBV5-4
J gene: TRBJ2-3

CDR3 DNA: TGTGCCAGCAGCGTAGCTATGCAATCCGGGCCTGAAGCTTTCTTT
CDR3 protein: CASSVAMQSGPEAFF
clone size: few
D gene: -
V gene: TRBV9
J gene: TRBJ1-1

CDR3 DNA: TGTGCCAGCAGTATTTGGTTGGACACTGAAGCTTTCTTT
CDR3 protein: CASSIWLDTEAFF
clone size: few
D gene: -
V gene: TRBV27
J gene: TRBJ1-1

CDR3 DNA: TGTGCCAGCAGCCCGGGACAGAACTATGGCTACACCTTC
CDR3 protein: CASSPGQNYGYTF
clone size: -
D gene: TRBD1
V gene: TRBV7-6
J gene: TRBJ1-2

CDR3 DNA: TGTGCCAGCAATCTTGCAGGGGCGAGCACTGAAGCTTTCTTT
CDR3 protein: CASNLAGASTEAFF
clone size: -
D gene: -
V gene: TRBV2
J gene: TRBJ1-1

CDR3 DNA: TGTGCCAGCTCACCGTCCCAAAGGGAGTCAGATACGCAGTATTTT
CDR3 protein: CASSPSQRESDTQYF
clone size: few
D gene: -
V gene: TRBV18
J gene: TRBJ2-3

CDR3 DNA: TGTGCCAGCAGTGAAACGGATTCTCGGACTTACAATGAGCAGTTCTTC
CDR3 protein: CASSETDSRTYNEQFF
clone size: few
D gene: -
V gene: TRBV2
J gene: TRBJ2-1

CDR3 DNA: TGTGCCAGCAGTTCAAGTTACGACCGGACAAGGTCACCCCTCCACTTT
CDR3 protein: CASSSSYDRTRSPLHF
clone size: few
D gene: -
V gene: TRBV27
J gene: TRBJ1-6

CDR3 DNA: TGTGCCAGCAGCTTAGGGACAGGCTCTCCTCACGAGACCCAGTACTTC
CDR3 protein: CASSLGTGSPHETQYF
clone size: -
D gene: TRBD1
V gene: TRBV11-3
J gene: TRBJ2-5

CDR3 DNA: TGTGCCAGCAGCCAAGATGAGGGGATCTACGAGCAGTACTTC
CDR3 protein: CASSQDEGIYEQYF
clone size: -
D gene: -
V gene: TRBV14
J gene: TRBJ2-7

CDR3 DNA: TGCAGCGCCGGACAGGGTGCAGACGAGCAGTACTTC
CDR3 protein: CSAGQGADEQYF
clone size: -
D gene: TRBD1
V gene: TRBV29-1
J gene: TRBJ2-7

CDR3 DNA: TGTGCCAGCAGCGCAACTTTAGTCGCCGGGGAGCTGTTTTTT
CDR3 protein: CASSATLVAGELFF
clone size: -
D gene: -
V gene: TRBV9
J gene: TRBJ2-2

CDR3 DNA: TGTGCCAGCAGTGTTGTCGATACGCAGTATTTT
CDR3 protein: CASSVVDTQYF
clone size: few
D gene: -
V gene: TRBV2
J gene: TRBJ2-3

CDR3 DNA: TGTGCCAGCTTAATCGGCCCGCTGAATGAGCAGTTCTTC
CDR3 protein: CASLIGPLNEQFF
clone size: few
D gene: -
V gene: TRBV18
J gene: TRBJ2-1

CDR3 DNA: TGTGCCAGCAGCCAAGGTCTCCTTTACACCGGGGAGCTGTTTTTT
CDR3 protein: CASSQGLLYTGELFF
clone size: -
D gene: -
V gene: TRBV14
J gene: TRBJ2-2

CDR3 DNA: TGTGCCAGCAGTCATGGACAGGGCGAGCAGTACTTC
CDR3 protein: CASSHGQGEQYF
clone size: few
D gene: TRBD1
V gene: TRBV11-2
J gene: TRBJ2-7

CDR3 DNA: TGCGCCAGCAGCCCGCAGACAGCGACCATGAACACTGAAGCTTTCTTT
CDR3 protein: CASSPQTATMNTEAFF
clone size: -
D gene: -
V gene: TRBV5-1
J gene: TRBJ1-1

CDR3 DNA: TGTGCCAGCAGCCCGGCGGGTATCTCCTACAATGAGCAGTTCTTC
CDR3 protein: CASSPAGISYNEQFF
clone size: -
D gene: -
V gene: TRBV14
J gene: TRBJ2-1

CDR3 DNA: TGTGCCAGCAGCCGCGAGGCAGGGTCCTATGGCTACACCTTC
CDR3 protein: CASSREAGSYGYTF
clone size: few
D gene: -
V gene: TRBV13
J gene: TRBJ1-2

CDR3 DNA: TGTGCCAGCAGTTCCGTGGGCTGGCGGAACACAGATACGCAGTATTTT
CDR3 protein: CASSSVGWRNTDTQYF
clone size: -
D gene: -
V gene: TRBV27
J gene: TRBJ2-3

CDR3 DNA: TGCGCCAGCAGTCTAGGAGGGGAAACCCCTAGCTCCTACGAGCAGTACTTC
CDR3 protein: CASSLGGETPSSYEQYF
clone size: -
D gene: -
V gene: TRBV23-1
J gene: TRBJ2-7

CDR3 DNA: TGTGCCACCGGGGGGGCCAACGTCCTGACTTTC
CDR3 protein: CATGGANVLTF
clone size: few
D gene: -
V gene: TRBV2
J gene: TRBJ2-6